This TCR beta chain was captured by sequencing in a study of cytomegalovirus exposure and HLA in healthy donors. Points from the study as a whole: Some TCR beta chains (roughly 150 of them) were listed as cytomegalovirus-associated. Subsequent analysis revealed that first-cohort TCR clusters tended to co-occur in the 130 or so validation repertoires.

As to this clone: What it binds is unknown.

Data came from immunoSEQ multiplex PCR; TCRdb stores just in-frame clones and leaves some out. The profile shows a few hundred thousand clones, 90% of them singletons. This TCR was recovered from a woman between 18 and 29 years old in good health and CMV-seronegative. The sequenced sample consisted of PBMCs.

This CDR3 reads CASSLAGGDTEAFF. The CDR3 nucleotides are TGTGCCAGCAGCTTAGCTGGCGGGGACACTGAAGCTTTCTTT. The chain uses TRBV11-1 and TRBJ1-1; unclear D gene. The length of the CDR3 is 14 residues. Germline CDR1 SGHAT, CDR2 FQDESV (reference sequence). Trimming took 0 bases from V and 3 from J, leaving 8 bases between them.